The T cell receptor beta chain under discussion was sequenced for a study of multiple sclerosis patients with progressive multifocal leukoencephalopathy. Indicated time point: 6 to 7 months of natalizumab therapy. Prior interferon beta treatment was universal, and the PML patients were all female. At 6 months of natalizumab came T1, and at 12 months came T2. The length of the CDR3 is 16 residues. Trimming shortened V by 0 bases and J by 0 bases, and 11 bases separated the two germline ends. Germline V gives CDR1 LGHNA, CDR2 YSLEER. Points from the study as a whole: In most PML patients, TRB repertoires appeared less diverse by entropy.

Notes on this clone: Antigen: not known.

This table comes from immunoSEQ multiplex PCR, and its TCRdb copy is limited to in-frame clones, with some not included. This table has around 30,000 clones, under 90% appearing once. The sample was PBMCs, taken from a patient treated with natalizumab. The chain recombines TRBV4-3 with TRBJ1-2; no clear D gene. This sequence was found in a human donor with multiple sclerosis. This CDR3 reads CASSQDGGRTNYGYTF. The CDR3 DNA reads TGCGCCAGCAGCCAAGATGGAGGAAGAACTAACTATGGCTACACCTTC.